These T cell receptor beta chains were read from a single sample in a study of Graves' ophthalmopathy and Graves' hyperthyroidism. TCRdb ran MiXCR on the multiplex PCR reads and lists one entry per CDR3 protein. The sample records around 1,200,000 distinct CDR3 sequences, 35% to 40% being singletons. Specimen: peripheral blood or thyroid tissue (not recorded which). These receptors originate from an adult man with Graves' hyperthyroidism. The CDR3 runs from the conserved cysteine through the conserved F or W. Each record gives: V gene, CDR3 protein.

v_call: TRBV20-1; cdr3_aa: CSARGGAPRTYEQYF
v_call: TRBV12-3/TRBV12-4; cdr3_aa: CASSIQAHQETQYF
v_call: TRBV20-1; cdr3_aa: CSARPPAGTAVSVALHF
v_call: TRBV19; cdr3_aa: CASSGYGREAFF
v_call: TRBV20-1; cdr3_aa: CSVARGGQPEAFF
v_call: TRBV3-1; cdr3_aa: CASSQGFPLASYEQYF
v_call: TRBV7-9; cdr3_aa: CASSLVDSAQPQHF
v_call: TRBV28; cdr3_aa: CASSPRQRYNQPQHF
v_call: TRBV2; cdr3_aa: CASRPRGLRQETQYF
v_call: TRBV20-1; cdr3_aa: CSARRAGAPNTEAFF
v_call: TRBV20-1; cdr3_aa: CSATGVGTEAFF
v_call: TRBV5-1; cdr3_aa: CASSLARLGPANEKLFF
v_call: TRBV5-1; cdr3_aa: CASSSSSGYEQYF
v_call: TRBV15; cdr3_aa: CATSRERGYQETQYF
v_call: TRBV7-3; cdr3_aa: CASSAQGAQETQYF
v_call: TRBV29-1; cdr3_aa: CSYAERGATDTQYF
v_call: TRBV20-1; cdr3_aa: CSASRDSSLKETQYF
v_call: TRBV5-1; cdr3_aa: CASSLLRGGDTGELFF
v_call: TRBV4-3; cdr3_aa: CASSQDPGAGNSPLHF
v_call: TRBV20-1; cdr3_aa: CSVKGDYSYEQYF
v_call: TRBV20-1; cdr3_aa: CSARSTGIGNTIYF
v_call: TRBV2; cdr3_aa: CASSPQGGNTIYF
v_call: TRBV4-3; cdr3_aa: CASSQDWGVQETQYF
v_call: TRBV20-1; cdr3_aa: CSARDRHRGHTEAFF
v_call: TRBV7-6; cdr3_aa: CASSPTESSGANVLTF
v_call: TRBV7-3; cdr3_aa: CASSATSTGAEQYF
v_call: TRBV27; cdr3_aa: CASSFDRATGELFF
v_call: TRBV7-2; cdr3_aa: CASSPGQVLYEQYF
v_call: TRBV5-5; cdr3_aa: CASSLIQGARETQYF
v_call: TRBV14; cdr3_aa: CASSQDEGGSQHF
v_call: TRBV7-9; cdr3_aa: CASSRGASKRGAADLYF
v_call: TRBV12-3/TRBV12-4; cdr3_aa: CASSPLDRGSNQPQHF
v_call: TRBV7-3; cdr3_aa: CASSLGDLGSPLHF
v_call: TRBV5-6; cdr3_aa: CASTAGPNNQPQHF
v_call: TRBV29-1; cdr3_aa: CSVSPGWETQYF
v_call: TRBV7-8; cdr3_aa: CASSGPRGGSTEAFF
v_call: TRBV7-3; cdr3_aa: CASSLGIAGANVLTF
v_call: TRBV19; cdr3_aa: CASSPLPGKSNQPQHF